A few counts support the clone carrying this T cell receptor (beta chain). CD4+CD25+ regulatory T cells came from anti-CD25 bead selection of positively selected CD4+ cells. These data come from a study of relationships among human T cell subsets. Deletions cut 0 bases from V and 10 bases from J, with 16 bases between. The CDR3 runs to 15 residues. Per the germline V gene, CDR1 is MNHEY and CDR2 is SMNVEV (reference sequence). From mRNA, alpha and beta CDR3 regions were amplified using semiquantitative ARM-PCR. Exponential amplification used communal superprimers after tagged nested gene-specific primers in ARM-PCR. TCRdb reanalysed the multiplex PCR reads using MiXCR and keeps one entry per CDR3 protein. The data show some 13,000 distinct CDR3 sequences, roughly three fifths seen once.

The receptor's source is a man aged 35-49 years in good health. This sequence joins TRBV27 and TRBJ1-5, with a weak D call TRBD1 (5 bases). The material sequenced was Tregs sorted from blood. The CDR3 region has the DNA TGTGCCAGCAGTTTATCGGGGCAGGGCCCGGTACCCCAGCATTTT. Amino acid sequence: CASSLSGQGPVPQHF.